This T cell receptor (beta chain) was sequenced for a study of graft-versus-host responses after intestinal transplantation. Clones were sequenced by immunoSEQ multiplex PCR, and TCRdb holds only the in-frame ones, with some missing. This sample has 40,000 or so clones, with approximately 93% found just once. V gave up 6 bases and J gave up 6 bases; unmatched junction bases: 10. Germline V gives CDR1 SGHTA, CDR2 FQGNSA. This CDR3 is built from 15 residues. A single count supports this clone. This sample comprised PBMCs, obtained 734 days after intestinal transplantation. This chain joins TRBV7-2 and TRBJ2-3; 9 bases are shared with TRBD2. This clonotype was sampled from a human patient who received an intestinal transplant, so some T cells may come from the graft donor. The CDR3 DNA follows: TGTGCCAGCAGTCTTCGGCGGGGGGGCCACGATACGCAGTATTTT. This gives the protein CASSLRRGGHDTQYF. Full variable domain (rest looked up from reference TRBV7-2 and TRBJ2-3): GAGVSQSPSNKVTEKGKDVELRCDPISGHTALYWYRQSLGQGLEFLIYFQGNSAPDKSGLPSDRFSAERTGGSVSTLTIQRTQQEDSAVYLCASSLRRGGHDTQYFGPGTRLTVL.